This T cell receptor (beta chain) derives from a study of blood T cell repertoires in COVID-19. Study-level background: Samples of COVID-19 (acute and convalescent) were obtained from the United States, Italy and Spain. In each case, the material was cDNA or gDNA derived from T cells, B-cell-depleted T cells, or PBMCs.

Between the trimmed V and J ends, which lost 4 bases and 0 bases, there was a span of 17 bases. CDR1 and CDR2 from the germline V gene are SGHRS and YFSETQ. The CDR3 length is 17 residues. Method: immunoSEQ multiplex PCR; TCRdb's copy keeps in-frame clones and lacks some. The sample lists approximately 110,000 clones, about 82% occurring once. Sequencing input: peripheral blood. The J gene is TRBJ1-3, the V gene TRBV5-1; the D gene is possibly TRBD1 (6 bases). This sequence was found in a human donor in a cohort sampled during active COVID-19. The CDR3 DNA follows: TGCGCCAGCAGCGACCTGGGAGGGGGAATCTCTGGAAACACCATATATTTT. Translated, it gives CASSDLGGGISGNTIYF.